These 27 T cell receptor beta chains came from one sample sequenced in a study of CD8+ T cells in alopecia areata. cDNA serving as the sequencing template came from extracted, reverse transcribed RNA. Sequencing was performed with immunoSEQ multiplex PCR; in TCRdb, only in-frame clones are kept and a portion is missing. The sample lists 95,000 to 150,000 clones, around 50% seen once, with roughly a tenth in the top ten. Sequenced: NKG2D-low CD8+ T cells sorted from blood. The receptors shown here come from a human donor with alopecia areata.

The chain employs TRBV7-9 and TRBJ2-2; D is unresolved. Between the trimmed V and J ends, which lost 10 bases and 3 bases, there was a span of 12 bases. From germline, CDR1 is SEHNR and CDR2 FQNEAQ (reference sequence). This CDR3 contains 13 residues. CDR3 sequence (DNA): TGTGCCATCGCGACCTGGGACACCGGGGAGCTGTTTTTT. Translation: CAIATWDTGELFF.

A remark on this clone: At the DNA level, this CDR3 is encoded by other sequences in the same sample as well. The chain has TRBV27 and TRBJ2-7; 10 nucleotides agree with TRBD1. The J segment lost 5 bases and the V segment lost 6 bases, leaving 4 bases of the junction unmatched. Looked up from germline, CDR1 is MNHEY and CDR2 is SMNVEV (reference sequence). This CDR3 has 13 amino acids. This CDR3 is CASSLGTGDEQYF. The CDR3, as DNA: TGTGCCAGCAGCTTAGGGACAGGGGACGAGCAGTACTTC.

V is TRBV27 and J is TRBJ2-7; TRBD1 matches at 9 bases. Per germline, CDR1 MNHEY and CDR2 SMNVEV (reference sequence). V trimming: 0 bases; J trimming: 3 bases; junction bases outside the gene matches: 3. This CDR3 comprises 15 residues. The CDR3 DNA is TGTGCCAGCAGTTTATCGGGACAGGGAGGCTACGAGCAGTACTTC. Its protein is CASSLSGQGGYEQYF.

V usage is TRBV9 and J usage is TRBJ2-3; D call uncertain. V lost 3 bases to trimming and J lost 1 base, with 6 bases between them. Germline CDR1 SGDLS, CDR2 YYNGEE. The CDR3 is made up of 13 amino acids. The CDR3 sequence: CASSGVGTDTQYF. Here the CDR3 DNA reads TGTGCCAGCAGCGGGGTGGGCACAGATACGCAGTATTTT.

The sample holds a few counts of this clone. This chain uses TRBV28 with TRBJ2-1, with D possibly matching TRBD1 (5 bases). Germline V lookup: CDR1 MDHEN, CDR2 SYDVKM. V lost 6 bases, J lost 5 bases, and 17 bases lay in between. The CDR3 covers 15 residues. CDR3 region: CASRPDSDRNNEQFF. The CDR3 DNA sequence: TGTGCCAGCAGGCCAGACTCCGACAGAAACAATGAGCAGTTCTTC.

The chain employs TRBV29-1 and TRBJ2-6; D is perhaps TRBD2 (6 bases). Germline V gives CDR1 SQVTM, CDR2 ANQGSEA. V was clipped by 1 base and J by 0 bases, with 19 bases between them. The CDR3 sequence is 19 residues long. The CDR3 sequence: CSVEVSGRGRSSGANVLTF. The CDR3 coding sequence is TGCAGCGTTGAAGTCTCCGGGCGGGGCCGCAGCTCTGGGGCCAACGTCCTGACTTTC.

The genes are TRBV29-1 and TRBJ1-2; no definite D call. CDR3 length: 15 amino acids. Deletions cut 5 bases from V and 4 bases from J, with 20 bases between. Germline V gene data show CDR1 as SQVTM and CDR2 as ANQGSEA. The CDR3 reads CSVLMAPPQSYGYTF. DNA for the CDR3: TGCAGCGTTCTAATGGCTCCCCCCCAGAGCTATGGCTACACCTTC.

This clone was seen only a few times. The chain links TRBV6-6 to TRBJ2-4; 10 positions match TRBD1. The germline V gene encodes CDR1 MNHNY and CDR2 SVGAGI (reference sequence). The CDR3 has 16 residues. After removal of 5 bases from V and 0 bases from J, the junction contained 4 bases not matched to a gene. For the CDR3, the DNA is TGTGCCAGCAGTAAGACAGGGGGCGCAGCCAAAAACATTCAGTACTTC. Its translation is CASSKTGGAAKNIQYF.

This clone was seen just once. Given a far larger clone just one base away, this is likely a sequencing read error. CDR3 protein: CASSFDSGANVLTF. The CDR3 nucleotides are TGTGCCAGCAGTTTCGACTCTGGGGCCAACGTCCTGACTTTC. The rearrangement links TRBV6-6 to TRBJ2-6; unclear D gene. Trimming took off 4 bases at V and 0 bases at J, with 4 bases between the two ends. Germline-derived CDR1 and CDR2 are MNHNY and SVGAGI (reference sequence). CDR3 size: 14 residues.

Here the CDR3 reads CSVEPLDTQYF. CDR3 bases: TGCAGCGTTGAACCCCTGGACACGCAGTATTTT. This sequence joins TRBV29-1 and TRBJ2-3; D not certain. Per germline, CDR1 SQVTM and CDR2 ANQGSEA. CDR3 length: 11 residues. V dropped 2 bases and J dropped 9 bases, with 9 bases sitting between them.

The chain links TRBV29-1 to TRBJ1-1; tentatively, D is TRBD1 (6 bases). This CDR3 is 13 amino acids long. Trimming shortened V by 1 base and J by 3 bases, and 9 bases separated the two germline ends. Germline V CDR1 and CDR2: SQVTM, ANQGSEA. CDR3 DNA sequence: TGCAGCGTTGAAGCAGGGACACACACTGAAGCTTTCTTT. As protein: CSVEAGTHTEAFF.

V and J are TRBV11-2 and TRBJ2-7; the D gene is possibly TRBD1 (5 bases). The V end was cut by 1 base, the J end by 3 bases, with 7 bases between. From germline, CDR1 is SGHAT and CDR2 FQNNGV. The CDR3 is made up of 13 amino acids. For the CDR3, the DNA is TGTGCCAGCAGCTTAGTTCAGGGCTACGAGCAGTACTTC. Protein product: CASSLVQGYEQYF.

The chain has TRBV29-1 and TRBJ1-1; tentatively, D is TRBD1 (6 bases). CDR1 and CDR2 from the germline V gene are SQVTM and ANQGSEA. The CDR3 is made up of 13 amino acids. Trimming stripped 7 bases from V and 5 bases from J, with 17 bases between. For the CDR3, the DNA is TGCAGCGCCCCAGGGGATTTGGGGACTGAAGCTTTCTTT. The encoded protein is CSAPGDLGTEAFF.

The chain has TRBV30 and TRBJ1-1; unclear D gene. Trimming removed 2 bases at V and 8 bases at J, with 9 bases between. Germline CDR1 reads GTSNPN; CDR2 reads SVGIG (reference sequence). This CDR3 region has 11 residues. The CDR3 DNA is TGTGCCTGGAGTAGACGGGGAGAAGCTTTCTTT. Its translation: CAWSRRGEAFF.

The rearrangement links TRBV30 to TRBJ1-1; D gene ambiguous. In germline, CDR1 is GTSNPN, CDR2 SVGIG (reference sequence). This CDR3 has 12 amino acids. The CDR3 region is CAGAGRVGEAFF. The CDR3 DNA reads TGTGCGGGAGCGGGGAGGGTTGGTGAAGCTTTCTTT.

V is TRBV29-1 and J is TRBJ2-1; 9 bases map to TRBD2. This CDR3 contains 14 residues. The J segment lost 5 bases and the V segment lost 4 bases, leaving 6 bases of the junction unmatched. CDR1 is SQVTM, CDR2 ANQGSEA, per germline. In nucleotides, the CDR3 is TGCAGCGTTGCGAAGGGACTAGCCCACAATGAGCAGTTCTTC. Translated, it gives CSVAKGLAHNEQFF.

The sample holds a few counts of this clone. The chain recombines TRBV14 with TRBJ2-3, with TRBD2 as a possible D gene (5 bases). This CDR3 has 15 residues. Germline V gene data show CDR1 as SGHDN and CDR2 as FVKESK. Between the trimmed V and J ends, which lost 0 bases and 4 bases, there was a span of 11 bases. The CDR3 nucleotides are TGTGCCAGCAGCCAAGAATGGAAGGAGGCAGATACGCAGTATTTT. Protein: CASSQEWKEADTQYF.

The V gene is TRBV9, the J gene TRBJ2-1; TRBD1 is a possible D gene (5 bases). Germline loops: CDR1 SGDLS, CDR2 YYNGEE. The V end lost 0 bases, the J end lost 6 bases, and 7 bases lay between the germline ends. The CDR3 loop spans 13 amino acids. DNA of the CDR3: TGTGCCAGCAGCGTAGCCGACAGCAATGAGCAGTTCTTC. Translating gives CASSVADSNEQFF.

This rearrangement joins TRBV4-1 to TRBJ2-6; 8 bases are a match to TRBD2. Trimming took 5 bases from V and 6 from J; bases not matched to a gene: 9. Germline loops: CDR1 MGHRA, CDR2 YSYEKL. CDR3 length equals 16 residues. The CDR3 DNA is TGCGCCAGCAGCTTACGGGAGGGCGTCATGGCCAACGTCCTGACTTTC. Translated, it gives CASSLREGVMANVLTF.

CDR3 bases: TGTGCCAGCAGCGAGGGGACAGGGGGCAATGAGCAGTTCTTC. Protein product: CASSEGTGGNEQFF. V is TRBV9 and J is TRBJ2-1; 11 positions agree with TRBD1. The CDR3 length is 14 residues. Germline CDR1 is SGDLS and CDR2 is YYNGEE. V lost 3 bases, J lost 6 bases, and 2 bases stayed unmatched. Variable domain in full (rest from reference TRBV9 and TRBJ2-1): DSGVTQTPKHLITATGQRVTLRCSPRSGDLSVYWYQQSLDQGLQFLIQYYNGEERAKGNILERFSAQQFPDLHSELNLSSLELGDSALYFCASSEGTGGNEQFFGPGTRLTVL.

The genes are TRBV28 and TRBJ2-7; D may be TRBD1 (6 bases). The V gene's germline CDR1 is MDHEN and CDR2 SYDVKM. Between the trimmed V and J ends, which lost 4 bases and 7 bases, there was a span of 14 bases. CDR3 size: 13 residues. This CDR3 reads CASSSDSSREQYF. CDR3 sequence (DNA): TGTGCCAGCAGTTCGGACAGCTCAAGGGAGCAGTACTTC. Looking up the rest from reference TRBV28 and TRBJ2-7 gives the full variable domain: DVKVTQSSRYLVKRTGEKVFLECVQDMDHENMFWYRQDPGLGLRLIYFSYDVKMKEKGDIPEGYSVSREKKERFSLILESASTNQTSMYLCASSSDSSREQYFGPGTRLTVT.

The chain carries TRBV4-1 and TRBJ2-7; 7 positions match TRBD2. Germline CDR1 reads MGHRA; CDR2 reads YSYEKL. The CDR3 length is 15 residues. V shed 1 base and J 1 base; nucleotides not matched to a gene: 4. CDR3 DNA sequence: TGCGCCAGCAGCCAAGGTATAGCGGGTTCCTACGAGCAGTACTTC. As protein: CASSQGIAGSYEQYF.

The chain has TRBV12-5 and TRBJ2-2; 11 nucleotides line up with TRBD1. This CDR3 spans 16 amino acids. The V gene end was trimmed by 7 bases and the J gene end by 3 bases; junction bases not matched to a gene: 7. CDR1 and CDR2 (germline): LGHNT, FRNRAP. The CDR3 DNA sequence: TGTGCTAGTGTTCCCCCGGGACAGGGGGACACCGGGGAGCTGTTTTTT. Its translation is CASVPPGQGDTGELFF.

The V gene is TRBV29-1, the J gene TRBJ1-5, with 7 bases that match TRBD1. Germline values: CDR1 SQVTM, CDR2 ANQGSEA. The trim removed 6 bases at V and 5 bases at J, leaving 4 bases unmatched. CDR3 length equals 12 residues. The chain's CDR3 is CSVTGVDQPQHF. The CDR3 DNA reads as TGCAGCGTCACAGGGGTGGATCAGCCCCAGCATTTT.

This clone has more than one count but fewer than ten. The chain uses TRBV6-6 and TRBJ2-5; D is uncertain. Trimming cost V 5 bases and J 3 bases, with 10 bases left between them. This CDR3 spans 13 amino acids. The V gene's germline CDR1 is MNHNY and CDR2 SVGAGI (reference sequence). Written as DNA, the CDR3 is TGTGCCAGCAGTCCCTTGAGAGAAGAGACCCAGTACTTC. Protein: CASSPLREETQYF.

The J gene is TRBJ2-1, the V gene TRBV29-1; D may be TRBD2 (6 bases). Germline V gives CDR1 SQVTM, CDR2 ANQGSEA. V shed 1 base and J shed 6 bases, with 16 bases lying between them. The CDR3 is made up of 15 amino acids. The CDR3 region is CSVEGVGGAINEQFF. CDR3 nucleotide sequence: TGCAGCGTTGAAGGTGTGGGCGGGGCGATCAATGAGCAGTTCTTC.

This clone was recorded a few times. The chain links TRBV5-1 to TRBJ2-7; TRBD2 might be the D (5 bases). Trimming removed 4 bases from V and 5 bases from J, with 10 bases in between. Germline V lookup: CDR1 SGHRS, CDR2 YFSETQ. The CDR3 totals 12 residues. The CDR3 is CASSPPTNEQYF. CDR3 in DNA: TGCGCCAGCAGCCCGCCGACTAACGAGCAGTACTTC.